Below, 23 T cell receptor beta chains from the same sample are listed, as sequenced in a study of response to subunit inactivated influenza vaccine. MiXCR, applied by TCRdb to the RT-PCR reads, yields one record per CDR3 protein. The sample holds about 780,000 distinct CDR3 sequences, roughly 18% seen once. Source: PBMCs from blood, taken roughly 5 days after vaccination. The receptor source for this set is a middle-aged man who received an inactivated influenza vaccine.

Written as DNA, the CDR3 is TGCAGCGTTGAAGGTCTTGAAACCGAGCAGTTCTTC. It encodes CSVEGLETEQFF. The chain combines TRBV29-1 with TRBJ2-1; no clear D gene. Germline values: CDR1 SQVTM, CDR2 ANQGSEA. This CDR3 has 12 amino acids. V lost 1 base and J lost 10, with 11 bases in between.

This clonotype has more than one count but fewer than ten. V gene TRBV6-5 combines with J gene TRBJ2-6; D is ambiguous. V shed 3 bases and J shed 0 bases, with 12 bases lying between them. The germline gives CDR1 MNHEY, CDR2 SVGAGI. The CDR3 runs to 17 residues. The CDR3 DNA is TGTGCCAGCAGTTATAGCTTACTTTCCTCTGGGGCCAACGTCCTGACTTTC. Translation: CASSYSLLSSGANVLTF.

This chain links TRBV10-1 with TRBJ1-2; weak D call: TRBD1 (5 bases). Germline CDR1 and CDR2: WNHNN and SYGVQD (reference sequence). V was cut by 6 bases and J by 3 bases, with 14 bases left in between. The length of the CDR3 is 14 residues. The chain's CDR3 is CASSGGRSYYGYTF. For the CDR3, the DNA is TGCGCCAGCAGCGGGGGACGGTCTTACTATGGCTACACCTTC.

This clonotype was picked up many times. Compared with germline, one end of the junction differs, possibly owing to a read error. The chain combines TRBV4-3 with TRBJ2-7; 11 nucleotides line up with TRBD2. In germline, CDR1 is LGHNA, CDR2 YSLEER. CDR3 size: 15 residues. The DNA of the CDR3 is TGCGCCAGCAGTCAAGCAACTAGCGGGAGTTACGAGCAGTACTTC. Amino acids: CASSQATSGSYEQYF.

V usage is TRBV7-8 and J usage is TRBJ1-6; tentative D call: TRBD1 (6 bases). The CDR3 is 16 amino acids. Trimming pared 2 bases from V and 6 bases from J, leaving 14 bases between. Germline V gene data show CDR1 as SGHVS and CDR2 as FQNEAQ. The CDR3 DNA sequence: TGTGCCAGCAGCTTATACCACAGGGAGTTTAATTCACCCCTCCACTTT. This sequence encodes CASSLYHREFNSPLHF.

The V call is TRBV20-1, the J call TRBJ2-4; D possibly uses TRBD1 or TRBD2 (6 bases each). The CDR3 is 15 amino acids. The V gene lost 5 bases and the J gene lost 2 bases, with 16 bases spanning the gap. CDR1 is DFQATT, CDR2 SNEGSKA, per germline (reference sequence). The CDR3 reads CSAEPRGAPKNIQYF. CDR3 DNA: TGCAGTGCTGAACCGAGGGGGGCTCCCAAAAACATTCAGTACTTC.

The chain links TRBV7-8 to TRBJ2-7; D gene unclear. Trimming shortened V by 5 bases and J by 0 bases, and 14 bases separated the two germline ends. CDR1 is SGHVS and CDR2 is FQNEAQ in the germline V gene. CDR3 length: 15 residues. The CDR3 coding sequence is TGTGCCAGCAGCAATACTCCTAGGAGCTCCTACGAGCAGTACTTC. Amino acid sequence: CASSNTPRSSYEQYF.

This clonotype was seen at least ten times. Here the CDR3 reads CASSLDIYGYTF. Here the CDR3 DNA reads TGCGCCAGCAGCTTGGACATCTATGGCTACACCTTC. The chain is built from TRBV5-1 and TRBJ1-2; no reliable D call. This CDR3 has 12 amino acids. The V and J ends lost 0 bases and 4 bases respectively, with 4 bases between them. Germline assignment: CDR1 SGHRS and CDR2 YFSETQ.

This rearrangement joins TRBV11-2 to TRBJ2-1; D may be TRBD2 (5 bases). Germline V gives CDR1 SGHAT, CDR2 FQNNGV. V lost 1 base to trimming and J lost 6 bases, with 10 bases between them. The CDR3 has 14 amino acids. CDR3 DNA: TGTGCCAGCAGCTTAGCACAGAGGGTCAATGAGCAGTTCTTC. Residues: CASSLAQRVNEQFF.

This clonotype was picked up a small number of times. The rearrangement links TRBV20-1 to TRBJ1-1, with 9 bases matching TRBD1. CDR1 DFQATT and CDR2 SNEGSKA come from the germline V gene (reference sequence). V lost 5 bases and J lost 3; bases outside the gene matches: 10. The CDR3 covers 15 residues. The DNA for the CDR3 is TGCAGTGCTTTCAAAACCAGGACAGGGGACACTGAAGCTTTCTTT. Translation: CSAFKTRTGDTEAFF.

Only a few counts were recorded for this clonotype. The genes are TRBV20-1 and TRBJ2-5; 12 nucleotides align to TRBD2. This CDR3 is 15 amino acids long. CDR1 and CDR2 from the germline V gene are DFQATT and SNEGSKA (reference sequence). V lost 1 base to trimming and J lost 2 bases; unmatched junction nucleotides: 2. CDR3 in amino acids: CSARGTSGKQETQYF. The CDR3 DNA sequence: TGCAGTGCTAGAGGGACTAGCGGGAAGCAAGAGACCCAGTACTTC.

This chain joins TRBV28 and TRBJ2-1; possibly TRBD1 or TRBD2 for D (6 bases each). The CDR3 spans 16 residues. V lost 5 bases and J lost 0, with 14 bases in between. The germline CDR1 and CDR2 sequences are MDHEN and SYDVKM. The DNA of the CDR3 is TGTGCCAGCAGTGGGTCGGGGGCTAGCTCCTACAATGAGCAGTTCTTC. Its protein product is CASSGSGASSYNEQFF.

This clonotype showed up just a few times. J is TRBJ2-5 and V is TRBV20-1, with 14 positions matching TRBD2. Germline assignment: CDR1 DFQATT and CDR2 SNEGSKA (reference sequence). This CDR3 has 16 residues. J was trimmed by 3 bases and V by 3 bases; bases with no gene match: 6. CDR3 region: CSARSGLAGGKETQYF. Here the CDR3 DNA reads TGCAGTGCTAGGAGCGGACTAGCGGGGGGAAAAGAGACCCAGTACTTC.

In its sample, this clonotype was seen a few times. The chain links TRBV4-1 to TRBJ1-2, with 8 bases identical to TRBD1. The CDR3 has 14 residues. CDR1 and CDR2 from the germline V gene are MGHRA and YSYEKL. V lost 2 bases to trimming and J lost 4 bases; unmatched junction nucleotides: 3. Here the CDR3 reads CASSQQDRVYGYTF. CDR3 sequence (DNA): TGCGCCAGCAGCCAACAGGACAGGGTCTATGGCTACACCTTC.

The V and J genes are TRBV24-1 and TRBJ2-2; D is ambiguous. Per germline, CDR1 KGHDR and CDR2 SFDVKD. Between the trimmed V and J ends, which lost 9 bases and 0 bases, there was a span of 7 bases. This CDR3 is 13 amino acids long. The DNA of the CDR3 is TGTGCCACCGCGGCAACGAACACCGGGGAGCTGTTTTTT. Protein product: CATAATNTGELFF.

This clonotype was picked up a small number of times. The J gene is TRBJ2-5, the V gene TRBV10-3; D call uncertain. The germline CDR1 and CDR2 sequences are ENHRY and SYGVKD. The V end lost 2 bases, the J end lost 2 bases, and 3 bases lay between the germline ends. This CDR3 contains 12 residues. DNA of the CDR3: TGTGCCATCAGTGAGGAACAAGAGACCCAGTACTTC. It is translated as CAISEEQETQYF.

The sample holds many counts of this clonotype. In nucleotides, the CDR3 is TGTGCCAGCAGGAGACAGGACATAAATGAAAAACTGTTTTTT. It is translated as CASRRQDINEKLFF. The chain has TRBV12-3 or TRBV12-4 and TRBJ1-4; D is perhaps TRBD1 (6 bases). The length of the CDR3 is 14 residues. With 6 bases removed from V and 5 bases from J, the gap between germline ends came to 13 bases.

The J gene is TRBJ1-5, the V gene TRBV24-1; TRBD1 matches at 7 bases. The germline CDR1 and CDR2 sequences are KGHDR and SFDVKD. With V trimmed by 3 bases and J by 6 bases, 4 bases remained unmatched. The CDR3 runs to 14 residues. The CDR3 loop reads CATSDASGGQPQHF. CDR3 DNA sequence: TGTGCCACCAGTGATGCGTCAGGGGGTCAGCCCCAGCATTTT.

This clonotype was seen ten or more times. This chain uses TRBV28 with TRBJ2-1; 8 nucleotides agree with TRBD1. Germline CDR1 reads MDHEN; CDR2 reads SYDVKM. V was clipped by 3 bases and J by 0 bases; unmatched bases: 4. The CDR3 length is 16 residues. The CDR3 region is CASSLSTGGSYNEQFF. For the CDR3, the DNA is TGTGCCAGCAGTTTGTCCACAGGGGGCTCCTACAATGAGCAGTTCTTC.

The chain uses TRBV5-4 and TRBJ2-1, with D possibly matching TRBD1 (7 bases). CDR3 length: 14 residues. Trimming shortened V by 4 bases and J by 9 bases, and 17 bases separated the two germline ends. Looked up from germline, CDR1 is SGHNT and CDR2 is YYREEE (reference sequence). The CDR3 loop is CASSGRDSGREQFF. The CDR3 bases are TGTGCCAGCAGCGGGCGGGACAGCGGTCGTGAGCAGTTCTTC.

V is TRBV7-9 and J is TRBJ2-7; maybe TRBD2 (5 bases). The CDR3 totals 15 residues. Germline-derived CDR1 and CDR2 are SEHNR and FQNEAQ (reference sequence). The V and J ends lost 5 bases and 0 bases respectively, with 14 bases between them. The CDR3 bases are TGTGCCAGCAGCCCTCTAGCTGTATCCTCCTACGAGCAGTACTTC. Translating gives CASSPLAVSSYEQYF.

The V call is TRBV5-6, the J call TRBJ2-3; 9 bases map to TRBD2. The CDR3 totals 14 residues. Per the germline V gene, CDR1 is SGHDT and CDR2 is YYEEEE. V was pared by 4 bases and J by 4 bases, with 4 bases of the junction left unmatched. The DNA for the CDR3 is TGTGCCAGCAGCAAGGGACTAGCATCAGATACGCAGTATTTT. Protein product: CASSKGLASDTQYF. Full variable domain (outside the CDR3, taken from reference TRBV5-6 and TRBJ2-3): DAGVTQSPTHLIKTRGQQVTLRCSPKSGHDTVSWYQQALGQGPQFIFQYYEEEERQRGNFPDRFSGHQFPNYSSELNVNALLLGDSALYLCASSKGLASDTQYFGPGTRLTVL.

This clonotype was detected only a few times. As DNA, the CDR3 is TGCGCCAGCAGCTTGGCCAACCAGGGAAGTAATGAGCAGTTCTTC. Protein product: CASSLANQGSNEQFF. The chain is built from TRBV5-1 and TRBJ2-1; weak D call: TRBD1 (5 bases). Per the germline V gene, CDR1 is SGHRS and CDR2 is YFSETQ. The ends were cut back, 0 bases at V and 7 bases at J, with 14 bases in the middle. The CDR3 length is 15 residues.